This TCR beta chain derives from a study of T-cell reconstitution after alpha-beta-depleted transplantation in children. Germline V lookup: CDR1 SEHNR, CDR2 FQNEAQ (reference sequence). The CDR3 covers 16 residues. With 1 base clipped from V and 0 bases from J, the junction kept 3 bases outside the gene matches. Molecular barcoding with unique molecular identifiers was used for the TCRbeta library. TCRdb used MiXCR to reprocess the PCR reads, holding one entry per CDR3 protein. The sample shows hundreds of thousands of distinct CDR3 sequences, around 19% of them seen only once. The sample here was PBMCs from the stem cell graft donor, taken from the stem cell graft. The receptor was isolated from a human donor who donated a stem cell graft to a child with acute lymphoblastic leukemia. V is TRBV7-9 and J is TRBJ2-7; 10 bases match TRBD1. CDR3 amino acids: CASSLVGTGASYEQYF. In DNA form, the CDR3 reads TGTGCCAGCAGCTTAGTGGGGACAGGGGCCTCCTACGAGCAGTACTTC. The full variable domain, its missing parts supplied by reference TRBV7-9 and TRBJ2-7, is DTGVSQNPRHKITKRGQNVTFRCDPISEHNRLYWYRQTLGQGPEFLTYFQNEAQLEKSRLLSDRFSAERPKGSFSTLEIQRTEQGDSAMYLCASSLVGTGASYEQYFGPGTRLTVT.